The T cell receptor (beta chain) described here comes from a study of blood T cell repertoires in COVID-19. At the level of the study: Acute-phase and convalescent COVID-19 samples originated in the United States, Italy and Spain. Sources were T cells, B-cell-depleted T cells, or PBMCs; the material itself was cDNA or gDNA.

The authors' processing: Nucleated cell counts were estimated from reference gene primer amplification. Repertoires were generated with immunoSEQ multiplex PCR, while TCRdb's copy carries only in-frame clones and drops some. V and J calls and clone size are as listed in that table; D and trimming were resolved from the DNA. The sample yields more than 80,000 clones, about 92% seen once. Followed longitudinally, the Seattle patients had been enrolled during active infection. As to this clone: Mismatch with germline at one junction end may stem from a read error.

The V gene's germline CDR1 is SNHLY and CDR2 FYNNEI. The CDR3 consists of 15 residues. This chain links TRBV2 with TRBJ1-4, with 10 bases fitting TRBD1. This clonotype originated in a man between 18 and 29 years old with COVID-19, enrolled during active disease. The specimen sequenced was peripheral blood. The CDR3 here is CASRKGPGTGEKLLF. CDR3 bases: TGTGCCAGCAGGAAAGGCCCCGGGACAGGGGAAAAACTGCTTTTT.